This note documents a single TCR beta chain sequence. This sample was included in a study of shared T cell receptors in the human thymus. CDR1 and CDR2 from the germline V gene are GTSNPN and SVGIG (reference sequence). CDR3 length: 16 residues. V shed 3 bases, J shed 2 bases, and the junction held 5 bases outside the gene matches. Using immunoSEQ multiplex PCR, the repertoire was profiled, and TCRdb retains in-frame clones only, with some absent. The profile shows approximately 660,000 clones, approximately 88% of them singletons. These same data were also listed under a study on human thymus T cells. As reported in that work: Resections that were taken during corrective heart surgery supplied the thymus tissue. Thymic and blood repertoires seemed to favor certain V and J genes.

Sequenced input: thymocytes. This clonotype was sampled from a boy under two years old with a congenital heart defect. The chain links TRBV30 to TRBJ2-3; 13 bases are a match to TRBD2. In DNA, the CDR3 is TGTGCCTGGAGGACGGGACTAGCGGGGTTCACAGATACGCAGTATTTT. Encoded protein: CAWRTGLAGFTDTQYF.